This T cell receptor beta chain stems from a study of T cell repertoires in cytomegalovirus infection. The overall study: Through public TCR beta signatures, both CMV infection and matching HLA type were indicated.

Notes on the study in general: Accumulated public TCR beta family frequency recognized individuals carrying CMV together with the relevant HLA.

This clonotype has at least ten counts. Its specificity is unknown. Unmatched junction bases numbered 3, after V lost 1 base and J lost 7 bases. In germline, CDR1 is SGHTA, CDR2 FQGNSA. There are 14 residues in the CDR3. TCRdb re-called the reads through MiXCR, storing one row per CDR3 protein. The sample lists around 550,000 distinct CDR3 sequences, around a quarter occurring once. The sequence was obtained from a human donor in good health (CMV status not recorded). Some clones in this sample may be carry-over from other donors' samples. The sample taken for sequencing was PBMCs. The chain combines TRBV7-2 with TRBJ2-5; 10 bases align to TRBD1. Here the CDR3 reads CASSLGQGAVTQYF. CDR3 nucleotide sequence: TGTGCCAGCAGCTTAGGACAGGGGGCGGTGACCCAGTACTTC. The variable domain in full, completed from reference TRBV7-2 and TRBJ2-5, reads GAGVSQSPSNKVTEKGKDVELRCDPISGHTALYWYRQSLGQGLEFLIYFQGNSAPDKSGLPSDRFSAERTGGSVSTLTIQRTQQEDSAVYLCASSLGQGAVTQYFGPGTRLLVL.